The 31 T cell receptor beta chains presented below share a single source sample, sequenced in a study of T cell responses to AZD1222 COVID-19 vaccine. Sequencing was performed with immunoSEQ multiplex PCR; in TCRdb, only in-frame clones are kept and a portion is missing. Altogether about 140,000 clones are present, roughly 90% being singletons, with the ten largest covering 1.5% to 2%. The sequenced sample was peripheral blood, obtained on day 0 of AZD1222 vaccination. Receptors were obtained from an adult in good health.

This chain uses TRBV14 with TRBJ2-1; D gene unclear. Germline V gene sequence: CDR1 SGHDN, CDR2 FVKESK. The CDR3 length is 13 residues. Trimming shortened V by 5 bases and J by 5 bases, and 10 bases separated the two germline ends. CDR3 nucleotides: TGTGCCAGCAGCGAATGGGGTAACAATGAGCAGTTCTTC. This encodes CASSEWGNNEQFF.

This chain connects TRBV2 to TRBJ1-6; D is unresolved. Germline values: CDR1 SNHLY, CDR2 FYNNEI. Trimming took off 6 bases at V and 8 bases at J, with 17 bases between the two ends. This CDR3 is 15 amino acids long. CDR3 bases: TGTGCCAGCAGCGCAGACAAATTTATTGATTCACCCCTCCACTTT. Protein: CASSADKFIDSPLHF.

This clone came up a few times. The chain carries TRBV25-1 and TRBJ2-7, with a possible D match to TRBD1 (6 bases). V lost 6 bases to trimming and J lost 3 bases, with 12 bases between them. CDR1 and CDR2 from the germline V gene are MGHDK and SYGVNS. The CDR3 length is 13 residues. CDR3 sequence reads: CASRTGFGYEQYF. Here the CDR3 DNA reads TGTGCCAGCAGAACAGGGTTTGGCTACGAGCAGTACTTC.

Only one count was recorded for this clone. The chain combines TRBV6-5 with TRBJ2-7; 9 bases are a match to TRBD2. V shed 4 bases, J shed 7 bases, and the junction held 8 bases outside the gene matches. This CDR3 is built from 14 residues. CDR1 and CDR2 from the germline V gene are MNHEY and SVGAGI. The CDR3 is CASSLREGRGEQYF. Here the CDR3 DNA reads TGTGCCAGCAGTTTGCGGGAGGGCCGAGGGGAGCAGTACTTC.

The DNA for the CDR3 is TGTGCCAGCGGTCTCAATGTCGGCGAGCAGTACTTC. Protein product: CASGLNVGEQYF. This chain connects TRBV6-5 to TRBJ2-7; D gene unclear. The CDR3 is 12 amino acids. The V gene lost 8 bases and the J gene lost 6 bases, with 14 bases spanning the gap. Germline V gives CDR1 MNHEY, CDR2 SVGAGI.

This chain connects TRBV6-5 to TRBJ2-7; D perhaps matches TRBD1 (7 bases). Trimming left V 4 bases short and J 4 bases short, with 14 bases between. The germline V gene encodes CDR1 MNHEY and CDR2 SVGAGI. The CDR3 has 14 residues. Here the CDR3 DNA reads TGTGCCAGCAGTTTTGGACAGGAGGGATACGAGCAGTACTTC. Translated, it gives CASSFGQEGYEQYF.

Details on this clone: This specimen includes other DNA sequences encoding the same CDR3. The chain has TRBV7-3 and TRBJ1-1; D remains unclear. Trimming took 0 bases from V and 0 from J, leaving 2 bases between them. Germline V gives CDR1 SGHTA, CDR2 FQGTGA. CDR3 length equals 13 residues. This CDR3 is CASSLTMNTEAFF. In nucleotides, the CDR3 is TGTGCCAGCAGCTTAACCATGAACACTGAAGCTTTCTTT.

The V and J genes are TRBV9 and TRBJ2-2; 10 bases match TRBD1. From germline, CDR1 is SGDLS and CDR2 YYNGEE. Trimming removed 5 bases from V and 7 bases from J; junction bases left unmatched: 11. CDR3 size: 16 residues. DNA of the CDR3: TGTGCCAGCAGTGATGACAGGGGGCTTGCCGGCGGGGAGCTGTTTTTT. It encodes CASSDDRGLAGGELFF.

The chain's CDR3 is CASSRETQYF. Here the CDR3 DNA reads TGTGCCAGCAGTCGGGAGACCCAGTACTTC. The V call is TRBV2, the J call TRBJ2-5; D is ambiguous. The V end lost 5 bases, the J end lost 5 bases, and 3 bases lay between the germline ends. CDR3 size: 10 residues. Germline V gene sequence: CDR1 SNHLY, CDR2 FYNNEI. The whole variable domain, filled in from reference TRBV2 and TRBJ2-5, reads EPEVTQTPSHQVTQMGQEVILRCVPISNHLYFYWYRQILGQKVEFLVSFYNNEISEKSEIFDDQFSVERPDGSNFTLKIRSTKLEDSAMYFCASSRETQYFGPGTRLLVL.

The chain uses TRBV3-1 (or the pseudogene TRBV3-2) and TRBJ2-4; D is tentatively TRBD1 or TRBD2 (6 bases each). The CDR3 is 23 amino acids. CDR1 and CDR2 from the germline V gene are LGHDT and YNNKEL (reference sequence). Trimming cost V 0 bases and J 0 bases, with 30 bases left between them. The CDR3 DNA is TGTGCCAGCAGCCAAGAAAGGCCTTGGCGGGACAAGCACCACCTTCTAGCCAAAAACATTCAGTACTTC. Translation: CASSQERPWRDKHHLLAKNIQYF.

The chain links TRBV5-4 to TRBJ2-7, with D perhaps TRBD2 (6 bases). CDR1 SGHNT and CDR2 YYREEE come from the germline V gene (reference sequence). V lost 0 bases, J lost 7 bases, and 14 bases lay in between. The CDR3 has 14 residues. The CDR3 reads CASSLVGGRREQYF. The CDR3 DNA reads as TGTGCCAGCAGCTTGGTGGGGGGACGGCGGGAGCAGTACTTC. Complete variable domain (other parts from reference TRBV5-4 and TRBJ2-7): ETGVTQSPTHLIKTRGQQVTLRCSSQSGHNTVSWYQQALGQGPQFIFQYYREEENGRGNFPPRFSGLQFPNYSSELNVNALELDDSALYLCASSLVGGRREQYFGPGTRLTVT.

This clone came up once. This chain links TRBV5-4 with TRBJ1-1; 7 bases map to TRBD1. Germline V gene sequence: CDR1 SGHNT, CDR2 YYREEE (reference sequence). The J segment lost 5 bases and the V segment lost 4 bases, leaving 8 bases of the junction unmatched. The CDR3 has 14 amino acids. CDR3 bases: TGTGCCAGCAGCGCTACAGGGGCCGGGACTGAAGCTTTCTTT. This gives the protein CASSATGAGTEAFF.

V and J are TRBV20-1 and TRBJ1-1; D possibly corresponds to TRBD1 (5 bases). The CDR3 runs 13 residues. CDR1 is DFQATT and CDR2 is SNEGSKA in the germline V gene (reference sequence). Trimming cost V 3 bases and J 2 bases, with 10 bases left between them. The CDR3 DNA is TGCAGTGCTAGTAGGCAGGGTAACACTGAAGCTTTCTTT. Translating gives CSASRQGNTEAFF.

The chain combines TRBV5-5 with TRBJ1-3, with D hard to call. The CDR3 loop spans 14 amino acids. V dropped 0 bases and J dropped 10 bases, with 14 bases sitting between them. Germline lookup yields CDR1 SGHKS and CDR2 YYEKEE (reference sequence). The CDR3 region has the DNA TGTGCCAGCAGCTTGGTTGGGCCGGATGATACCATATATTTT. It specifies CASSLVGPDDTIYF.

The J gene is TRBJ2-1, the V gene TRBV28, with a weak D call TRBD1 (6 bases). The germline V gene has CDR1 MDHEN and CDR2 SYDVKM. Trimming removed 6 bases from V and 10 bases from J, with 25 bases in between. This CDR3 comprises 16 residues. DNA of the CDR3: TGTGCCAGCAGGGGGGCCTGGGGGCTACTCAGTAGGGAGCAGTTCTTC. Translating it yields CASRGAWGLLSREQFF. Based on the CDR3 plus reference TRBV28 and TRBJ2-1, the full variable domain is DVKVTQSSRYLVKRTGEKVFLECVQDMDHENMFWYRQDPGLGLRLIYFSYDVKMKEKGDIPEGYSVSREKKERFSLILESASTNQTSMYLCASRGAWGLLSREQFFGPGTRLTVL.

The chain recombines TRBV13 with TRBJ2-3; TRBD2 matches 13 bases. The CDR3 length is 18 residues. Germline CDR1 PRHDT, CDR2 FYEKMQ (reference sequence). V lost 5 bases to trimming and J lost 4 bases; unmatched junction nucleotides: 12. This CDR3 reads CASSLTSGRAEVADTQYF. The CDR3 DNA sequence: TGTGCCAGCAGCCTTACTAGCGGGAGGGCCGAAGTGGCAGATACGCAGTATTTT.

The CDR3 sequence is CASSDPPEQTQYF. The CDR3, as DNA: TGTGCCAGCAGTGATCCTCCGGAGCAAACGCAGTATTTT. The chain combines TRBV2 with TRBJ2-3; D unresolved. Germline CDR1 is SNHLY and CDR2 is FYNNEI. Trimming removed 3 bases at V and 9 bases at J, with 13 bases between. This CDR3 comprises 13 residues.

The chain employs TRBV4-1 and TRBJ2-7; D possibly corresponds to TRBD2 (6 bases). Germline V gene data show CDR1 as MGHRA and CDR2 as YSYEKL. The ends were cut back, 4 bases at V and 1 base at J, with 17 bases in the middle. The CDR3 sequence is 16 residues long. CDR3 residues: CASSREVSGVSYEQYF. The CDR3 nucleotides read TGCGCCAGCAGCCGCGAAGTTAGCGGAGTTTCCTACGAGCAGTACTTC.

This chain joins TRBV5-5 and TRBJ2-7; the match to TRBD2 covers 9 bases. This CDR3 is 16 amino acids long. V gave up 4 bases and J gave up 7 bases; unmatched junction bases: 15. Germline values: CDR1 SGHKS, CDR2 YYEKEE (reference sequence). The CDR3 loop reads CASSGFGGGRAREQYF. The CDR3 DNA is TGTGCCAGCAGCGGATTCGGAGGCGGGAGGGCACGAGAGCAGTACTTC.

CDR3 DNA: TGTGCCAGTAGTATAGCACCAGGGGGCCAGCCCCAGCATTTT. Its translation is CASSIAPGGQPQHF. This chain connects TRBV19 to TRBJ1-5, with 8 bases identical to TRBD1. V trimming: 1 base; J trimming: 7 bases; junction bases outside the gene matches: 3. CDR3 size: 14 residues. In germline, CDR1 is LNHDA, CDR2 SQIVND (reference sequence).

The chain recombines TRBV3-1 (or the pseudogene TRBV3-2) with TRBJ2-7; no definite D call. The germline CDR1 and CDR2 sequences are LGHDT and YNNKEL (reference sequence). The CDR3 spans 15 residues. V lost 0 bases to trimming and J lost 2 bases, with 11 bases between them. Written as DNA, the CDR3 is TGTGCCAGCAGCCAAGACCCGACGGTCACCTACGAGCAGTACTTC. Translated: CASSQDPTVTYEQYF.

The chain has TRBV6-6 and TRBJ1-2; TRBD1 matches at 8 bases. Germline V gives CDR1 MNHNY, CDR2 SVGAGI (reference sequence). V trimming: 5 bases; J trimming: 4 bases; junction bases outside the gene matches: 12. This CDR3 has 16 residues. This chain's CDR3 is CASSPNRDRIPYGYTF. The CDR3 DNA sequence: TGTGCCAGCAGTCCGAACCGGGACAGGATTCCCTATGGCTACACCTTC.

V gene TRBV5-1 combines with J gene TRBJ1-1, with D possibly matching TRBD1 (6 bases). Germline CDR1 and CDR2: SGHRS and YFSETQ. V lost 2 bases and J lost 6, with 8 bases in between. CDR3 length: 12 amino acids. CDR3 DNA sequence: TGCGCCAGCAGCTTACAGGGCCCTGAAGCTTTCTTT. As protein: CASSLQGPEAFF.

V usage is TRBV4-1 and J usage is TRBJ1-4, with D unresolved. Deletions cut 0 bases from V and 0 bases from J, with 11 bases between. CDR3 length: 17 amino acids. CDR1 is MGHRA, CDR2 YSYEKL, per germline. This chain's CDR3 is CASSQDELRTTNEKLFF. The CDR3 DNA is TGCGCCAGCAGCCAAGATGAGTTACGCACAACTAATGAAAAACTGTTTTTT.

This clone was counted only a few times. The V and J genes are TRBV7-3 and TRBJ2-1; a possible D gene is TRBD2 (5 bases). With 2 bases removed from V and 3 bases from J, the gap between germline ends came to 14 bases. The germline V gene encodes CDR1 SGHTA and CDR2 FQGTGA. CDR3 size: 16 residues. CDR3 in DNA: TGTGCCAGCAGCTTAGAGGCGACTATTCACTACAATGAGCAGTTCTTC. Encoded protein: CASSLEATIHYNEQFF. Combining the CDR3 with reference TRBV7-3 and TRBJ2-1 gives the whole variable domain GAGVSQTPSNKVTEKGKYVELRCDPISGHTALYWYRQSLGQGPEFLIYFQGTGAADDSGLPNDRFFAVRPEGSVSTLKIQRTERGDSAVYLCASSLEATIHYNEQFFGPGTRLTVL.

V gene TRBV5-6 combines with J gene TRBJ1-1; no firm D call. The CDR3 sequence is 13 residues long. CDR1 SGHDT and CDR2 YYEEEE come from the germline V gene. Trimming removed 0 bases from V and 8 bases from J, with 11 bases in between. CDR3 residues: CASSLVGGLEAFF. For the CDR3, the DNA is TGTGCCAGCAGCTTGGTGGGCGGATTAGAAGCTTTCTTT.

CDR3 sequence reads: CAWGHGVVGEKLFF. CDR3 DNA: TGTGCCTGGGGACACGGGGTCGTGGGAGAAAAACTGTTTTTT. This chain uses TRBV30 with TRBJ1-4; tentatively, D is TRBD1 (5 bases). The CDR3 extends over 14 amino acids. Germline V lookup: CDR1 GTSNPN, CDR2 SVGIG (reference sequence). V was pared by 5 bases and J by 8 bases, with 18 bases between.

CDR3 DNA: TGTGCCAGCATAACATTACCCTCAGGGGGTACTGAAGCTTTCTTT. Its translation is CASITLPSGGTEAFF. The chain joins TRBV6-5 to TRBJ1-1; 7 bases align to TRBD1. Trimming at V came to 7 bases and at J to 5 bases, leaving 13 bases not matched to a gene. CDR3 length equals 15 residues. The germline V gene has CDR1 MNHEY and CDR2 SVGAGI.

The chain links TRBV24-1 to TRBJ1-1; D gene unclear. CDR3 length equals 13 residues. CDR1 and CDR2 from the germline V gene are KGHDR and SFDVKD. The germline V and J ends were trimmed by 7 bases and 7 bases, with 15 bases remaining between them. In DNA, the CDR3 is TGTGCCACCAGGGGGTCCGACACCGATGAAGCTTTCTTT. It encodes CATRGSDTDEAFF.

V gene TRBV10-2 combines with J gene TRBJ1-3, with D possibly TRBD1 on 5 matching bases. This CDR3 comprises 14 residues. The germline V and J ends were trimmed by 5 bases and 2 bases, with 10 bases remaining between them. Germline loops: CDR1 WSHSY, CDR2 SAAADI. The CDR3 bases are TGCGCCAGCAGTCTAGGGGCTGCTGGAAACACCATATATTTT. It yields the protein CASSLGAAGNTIYF.

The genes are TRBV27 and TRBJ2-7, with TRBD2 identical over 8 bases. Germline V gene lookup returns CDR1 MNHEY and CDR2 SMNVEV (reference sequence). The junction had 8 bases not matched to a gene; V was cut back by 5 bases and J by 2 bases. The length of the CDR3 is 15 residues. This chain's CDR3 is CASSIREGLAYEQYF. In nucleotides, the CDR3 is TGTGCCAGCAGTATCCGGGAGGGGCTTGCCTACGAGCAGTACTTC.